This TCR beta chain was recovered during a study of beta chain features in type 1 diabetes. Whole-study findings and limits: Type 1 diabetes patients had fewer VDJ junction insertions and more deletions. Compared to healthy donors, patients appeared to have naive, central memory and Treg TCRB repertoires that were more alike. Shorter TCRB CDR3s, moderately but significantly so, were found in Type 1 diabetes patients in all four CD4+ subsets.

Every bit of the isolated RNA underwent reverse transcription, so sequencing read expressed TCRB transcripts. Profiling relied on immunoSEQ multiplex PCR, and the TCRdb table lists in-frame clones only, not all of them. The sample gives roughly 400,000 clones, approximately 15% of which show up once; about 0.018% is in the top ten. Germline assignment: CDR1 MDHEN and CDR2 SYDVKM. The CDR3 is 12 residues long. Trimming stripped 3 bases from V and 10 bases from J, with 12 bases between. This clone was seen more than once but under ten times. The antigen remains unidentified. The specimen sequenced was naive CD4+ T cells from blood. The sequence was collected from a woman under 30 in good health. The J gene is TRBJ1-2, the V gene TRBV28; D not certain. In nucleotides, the CDR3 is TGTGCCAGCAGTTTCTCAGGCTTGGTCTACACCTTC. The encoded protein is CASSFSGLVYTF.